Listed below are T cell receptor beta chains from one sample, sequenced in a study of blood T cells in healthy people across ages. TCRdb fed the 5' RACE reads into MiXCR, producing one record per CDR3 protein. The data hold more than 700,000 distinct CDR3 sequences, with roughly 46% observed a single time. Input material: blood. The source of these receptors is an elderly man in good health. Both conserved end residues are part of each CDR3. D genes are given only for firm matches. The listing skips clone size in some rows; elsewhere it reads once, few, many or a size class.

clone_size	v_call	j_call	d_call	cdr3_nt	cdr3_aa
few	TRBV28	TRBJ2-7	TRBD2	TGTGCCAGCAGCCTGACTAGCGGGAGTCCCTACGAGCAGTACTTC	CASSLTSGSPYEQYF
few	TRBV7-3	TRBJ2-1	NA	TGTGCCAGCAGCCCAGTTGCGCACGGAGGGGGTGAGCAGTTCTTC	CASSPVAHGGGEQFF
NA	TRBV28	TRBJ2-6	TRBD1	TGTGCCAGCAGTGGACAGGGGGTAGGAGGCTCTGGGGCCAACGTCCTGACTTTC	CASSGQGVGGSGANVLTF
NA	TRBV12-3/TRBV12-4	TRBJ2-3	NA	TGTGCCAGCAGTTTGGGGGCTTGGGGCACAGATACGCAGTATTTT	CASSLGAWGTDTQYF
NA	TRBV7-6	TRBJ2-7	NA	TGTGCCAGCAGCTTAGGGCCGGGGGATACCTACGAGCAGTACTTC	CASSLGPGDTYEQYF
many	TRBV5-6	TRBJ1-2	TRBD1	TGTGCCAGCAGCTCGGACAGGCGGGGATATGGCTACACCTTC	CASSSDRRGYGYTF
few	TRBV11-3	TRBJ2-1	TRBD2	TGTGCCAGCAGCTTAGGGCGGGAGAGGGAGCAGTTCTTC	CASSLGREREQFF
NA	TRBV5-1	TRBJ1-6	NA	TGCGCCAGCAGTGCCGGGCGGGGATCACCCCTCCACTTT	CASSAGRGSPLHF
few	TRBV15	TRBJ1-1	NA	TGTGCCACCAGCAGAGAGAACGACACTGAAGCTTTCTTT	CATSRENDTEAFF
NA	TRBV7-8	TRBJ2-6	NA	TGTGCCAGCAGCACACAAAGTACAGTGTCTGGGGCCAACGTCCTGACTTTC	CASSTQSTVSGANVLTF
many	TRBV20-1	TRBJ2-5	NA	TGCAGTGCTAGAGGGGTATCTTTTGTAGAGACCCAGTACTTC	CSARGVSFVETQYF
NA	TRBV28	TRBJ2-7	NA	TGTGCCAGCACAGGAGGGGGGCGCGGCGAGCAGTACTTC	CASTGGGRGEQYF
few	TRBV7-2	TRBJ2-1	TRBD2	TGTGCCAGCAGGAGCGGGGTTTCCTACAATGAGCAGTTCTTC	CASRSGVSYNEQFF
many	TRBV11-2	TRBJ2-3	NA	TGTGCCAGCAGCCAGCTCGGCGGGACCACAGATACGCAGTATTTT	CASSQLGGTTDTQYF
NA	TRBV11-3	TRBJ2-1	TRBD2	TGTGCCAGCAGCTCCGGAGGCAGGGAGGGCGAGCAGTTCTTC	CASSSGGREGEQFF
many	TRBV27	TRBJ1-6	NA	TGTGCCAGCAGTTTAGGGGGGAATTCACCCCTCCACTTT	CASSLGGNSPLHF
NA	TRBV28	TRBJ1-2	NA	TGTGCCAGCAGTTTATACGTTACGGGGGGTCTGGGACGGGCTAACTATGGCTACACCTTC	CASSLYVTGGLGRANYGYTF
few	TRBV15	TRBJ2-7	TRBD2	TGTGCCACCAGCAGAGACCCTAGCGGGGCCTACGAGCAGTACTTC	CATSRDPSGAYEQYF
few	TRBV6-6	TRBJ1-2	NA	TGTGCCAGCAGTTACTTTCCCTACAGCTATGGCTACACCTTC	CASSYFPYSYGYTF
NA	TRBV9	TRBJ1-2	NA	TGTGCCAGCAGCGCTACTCCGGGGGGATTCTCTGGCTACACCTTC	CASSATPGGFSGYTF
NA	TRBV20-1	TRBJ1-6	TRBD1	TGCAGTGCTAGAGCCACAGGGGTTAATTCACCCCTCCACTTT	CSARATGVNSPLHF
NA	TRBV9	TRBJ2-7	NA	TGTGCCAGCAGCGTCGGACAATACAATGAGCAGTACTTC	CASSVGQYNEQYF
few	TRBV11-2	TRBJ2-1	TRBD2	TGTGCCAGCAGCTCCTTAGCGGGAGTGGGTGAGCAGTTCTTC	CASSSLAGVGEQFF
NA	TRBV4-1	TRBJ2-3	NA	TGCGCCAGCAGCCATCGAGAGGCTTACACAGATACGCAGTATTTT	CASSHREAYTDTQYF
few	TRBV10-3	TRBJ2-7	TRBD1	TGTGCCATCAGTTCCGGGACAGGGTCGTACAATGAGCAGTACTTC	CAISSGTGSYNEQYF
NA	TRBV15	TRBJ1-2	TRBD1	TGTGCCACCAGCCAAGATAGAGGGTCGGGACAGGGGAATGGCTACACCTTC	CATSQDRGSGQGNGYTF
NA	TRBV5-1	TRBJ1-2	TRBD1	TGCGCCAGCAGCAAGACAGGGGACGGCTACACCTTC	CASSKTGDGYTF
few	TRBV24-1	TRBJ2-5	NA	TGTGCCACCAGTGACACCGGGGACGCGGGAAGCGAGACCCAGTACTTC	CATSDTGDAGSETQYF
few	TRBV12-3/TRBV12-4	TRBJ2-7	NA	TGTGCCTCCCAAAAGGGCAGAGCCTACGAGCAGTACTTC	CASQKGRAYEQYF
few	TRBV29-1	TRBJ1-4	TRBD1	TGCAGCGGCGGACAGGGGGGGAATGAAAAACTGTTTTTT	CSGGQGGNEKLFF
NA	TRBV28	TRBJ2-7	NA	TGTGCCAGCAGTTCTCCCGGGACCCCCTACGAGCAGTACTTC	CASSSPGTPYEQYF
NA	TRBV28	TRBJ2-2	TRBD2	TGTGCCAGCAGATCTCGACTAGCGGGACGCGGGGAGCTGTTTTTT	CASRSRLAGRGELFF
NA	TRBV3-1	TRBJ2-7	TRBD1	TGTGCCAGCAGCCAAGTCGGGACAGGGAGTAACGAGCAGTACTTC	CASSQVGTGSNEQYF
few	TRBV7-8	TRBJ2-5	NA	TGTGCCGCAGTTGACGGCGGAGAGACCCAGTACTTC	CAAVDGGETQYF
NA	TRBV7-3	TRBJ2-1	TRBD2	TGTGCCAGCAGGGAGACTAGCGGGAGTGGCAATGAGCAGTTCTTC	CASRETSGSGNEQFF
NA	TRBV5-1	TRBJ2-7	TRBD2	TGCGCCAGCAGCTTGGGGTTAGCGGGGAGGCCCCGCGAGCAGTACTTC	CASSLGLAGRPREQYF
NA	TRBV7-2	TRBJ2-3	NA	TGTGCCAGCAGCTCCCGGACGGCCACAGATACGCAGTATTTT	CASSSRTATDTQYF
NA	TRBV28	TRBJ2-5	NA	TGTGCCAGCAGTTTGGGGGGAGGCCAAGGGACCCAGTACTTC	CASSLGGGQGTQYF
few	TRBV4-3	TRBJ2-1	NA	TGCGCCAGCAGCCAAGTGCTGGGGAGGAATGAGCAGTTCTTC	CASSQVLGRNEQFF
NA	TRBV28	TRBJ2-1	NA	TGTGCCAGCAATCCGAGGGTACCCAATGAGCAGTTCTTC	CASNPRVPNEQFF
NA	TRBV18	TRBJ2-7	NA	TGTGCCAGCTCACCTGCGACAGGCTCCTACGAGCAGTACTTC	CASSPATGSYEQYF
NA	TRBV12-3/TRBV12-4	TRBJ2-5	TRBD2	TGTGCCAGCAGTTTCTATGGAGCGGGAGGTCACCAAGAGACCCAGTACTTC	CASSFYGAGGHQETQYF
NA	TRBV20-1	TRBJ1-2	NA	TGCAGTGCAAAGGACGGGCTCTATGGCTACACCTTC	CSAKDGLYGYTF
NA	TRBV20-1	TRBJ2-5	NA	TGCAGTGCTAGAGATCAGCAGGGGAGGGAGACCCAGTACTTC	CSARDQQGRETQYF
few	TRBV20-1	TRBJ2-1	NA	TGCAGTGCTAGAGATCTGGGGACGAGAAATGAGCAGTTCTTC	CSARDLGTRNEQFF
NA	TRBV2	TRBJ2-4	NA	TGTGCCAGCAGCGTTAACAAAGAGATCCAGTACTTC	CASSVNKEIQYF
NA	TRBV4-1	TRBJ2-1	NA	TGCGCCAGCAGCCAAGAATCTACCCTAACTACTGAGCAGTTCTTC	CASSQESTLTTEQFF
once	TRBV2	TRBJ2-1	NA	TGTGCCAGCAGTACATCGGGGGGCGGGAGCTCCTACAATTACCAGTTATTC	CASSTSGGGSSYNYQLF